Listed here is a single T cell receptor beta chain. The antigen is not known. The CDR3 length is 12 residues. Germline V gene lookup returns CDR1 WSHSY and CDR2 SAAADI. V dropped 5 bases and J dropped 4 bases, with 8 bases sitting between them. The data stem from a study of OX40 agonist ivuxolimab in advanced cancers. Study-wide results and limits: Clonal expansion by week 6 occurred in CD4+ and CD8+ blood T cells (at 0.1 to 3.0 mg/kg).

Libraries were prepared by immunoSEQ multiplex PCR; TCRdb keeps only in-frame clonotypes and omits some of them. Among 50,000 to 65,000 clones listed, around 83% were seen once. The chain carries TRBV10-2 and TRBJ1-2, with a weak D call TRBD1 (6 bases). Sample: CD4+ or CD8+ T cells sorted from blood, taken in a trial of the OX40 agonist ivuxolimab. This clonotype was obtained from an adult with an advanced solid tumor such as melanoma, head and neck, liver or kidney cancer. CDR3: CASSQGTYGYTF. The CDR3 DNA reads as TGCGCCAGCAGTCAGGGGACCTATGGCTACACCTTC.